This T cell receptor (beta chain) was identified in a study of chemoradiotherapy in HPV16-positive cancers. Overall study context: Functional T-cell assays on two HPV16-positive patients' cells defined candidate HPV-specific clones and common TCR motifs.

Over chemoradiotherapy, repertoires were sampled more than once. Measured with immunoSEQ multiplex PCR; TCRdb has only the in-frame clones, and not every one. This sample has some 11,000 clones, with around 68% found just once. This CDR3 is built from 15 residues. CDR1 is KGHSH, CDR2 LQKENI, per germline. The V segment lost 6 bases and the J segment 5 bases; nucleotides outside the gene matches: 12. The source is a human donor with HPV-associated anogenital cancer. Sample collection occurred from a patient who underwent chemoradiotherapy. The rearrangement uses TRBV18 and TRBJ1-2, with 7 bases lining up with TRBD1. CDR3 DNA: TGTGCCAGCTCCCCTGGACAGGCGGGGGATTATGGCTACACCTTC. It specifies CASSPGQAGDYGYTF.